The 20 T cell receptor beta chains reported below all come from one sample, sequenced in a study of cytomegalovirus exposure and HLA in healthy donors. This PCR relied on a set of 60 Vbeta primers and 13 Jbeta primers. Data came from immunoSEQ multiplex PCR; TCRdb stores just in-frame clones and leaves some out. The table has roughly 200,000 clones, 85% seen once; the top ten hold over 2%. The sample consisted of PBMCs. These TCRs come from a woman between 45 and 65 years old in good health and CMV-seronegative.

CDR3 nucleotide sequence: TGTGCCTGGAGTGGAGACATGAACACTGAAGCTTTCTTT. This gives the protein CAWSGDMNTEAFF. The chain carries TRBV30 and TRBJ1-1; D is unclear. The ends were cut back, 1 base at V and 0 bases at J, with 6 bases in the middle. This CDR3 contains 13 residues. Germline values: CDR1 GTSNPN, CDR2 SVGIG (reference sequence).

The rearrangement joins TRBV5-1 to TRBJ2-6; perhaps TRBD1 as D (5 bases). V lost 4 bases and J 6 bases, leaving 17 bases between the germline ends. There are 16 residues in the CDR3. The germline CDR1 and CDR2 sequences are SGHRS and YFSETQ. The CDR3 DNA sequence: TGCGCCAGCAGCCCAGGACATGCCCAATCGGCCAACGTCCTGACTTTC. It specifies CASSPGHAQSANVLTF.

This sequence joins TRBV5-1 and TRBJ2-6; 12 bases map to TRBD1. The CDR3 runs 19 residues. Per germline, CDR1 SGHRS and CDR2 YFSETQ. J was trimmed by 2 bases and V by 6 bases; bases with no gene match: 12. CDR3: CASKRDRGLSLPGANVLTF. CDR3 sequence (DNA): TGCGCCAGCAAAAGGGACAGGGGGCTTTCCCTACCTGGGGCCAACGTCCTGACTTTC.

This chain joins TRBV5-1 and TRBJ2-1; TRBD2 agrees at 8 bases. Germline CDR1 is SGHRS and CDR2 is YFSETQ. V dropped 2 bases and J dropped 7; count of bases not matched to a gene: 8. The CDR3 runs to 15 residues. CDR3 loop: CASSLGASGLNEQFF. In nucleotides, the CDR3 is TGCGCCAGCAGCTTAGGTGCTAGCGGGTTGAATGAGCAGTTCTTC. Full variable domain (rest looked up from reference TRBV5-1 and TRBJ2-1): KAGVTQTPRYLIKTRGQQVTLSCSPISGHRSVSWYQQTPGQGLQFLFEYFSETQRNKGNFPGRFSGRQFSNSRSEMNVSTLELGDSALYLCASSLGASGLNEQFFGPGTRLTVL.

The rearrangement links TRBV5-8 to TRBJ1-3; TRBD1 aligns across 11 bases. J lost 0 bases, V lost 4 bases, and 6 bases had no gene match. Germline V gene sequence: CDR1 SGHTS, CDR2 YDEGEE. CDR3 length equals 17 residues. This CDR3 reads CASSRGQGVNSGNTIYF. The CDR3 DNA follows: TGTGCCAGCAGCAGGGGACAGGGGGTTAACTCTGGAAACACCATATATTTT.

The V gene is TRBV5-4, the J gene TRBJ2-7; perhaps TRBD1 as D (6 bases). The germline V gene has CDR1 SGHNT and CDR2 YYREEE (reference sequence). V was clipped by 1 base and J by 5 bases, with 16 bases between them. This CDR3 has 15 residues. The DNA for the CDR3 is TGTGCCAGCAGCTTGTTCCAGGGGCTAGGTCACGAGCAGTACTTC. Its protein is CASSLFQGLGHEQYF.

This clone was counted a single time. In DNA, the CDR3 is TGTGCCAGCAGTCTGGGACAGGGGTCTGGAAACACCATATATTTT. Residues: CASSLGQGSGNTIYF. The rearrangement joins TRBV6-5 to TRBJ1-3, with 10 bases aligning to TRBD1. Germline assignment: CDR1 MNHEY and CDR2 SVGAGI. There are 15 residues in the CDR3. Germline trimming cut 5 bases from V and 1 base from J; bases unmatched to any gene: 2.

The V and J genes are TRBV18 and TRBJ2-2, with D maybe TRBD2 (6 bases). CDR1 and CDR2 (germline): KGHSH, LQKENI. The CDR3 is 16 residues long. The germline V and J ends were trimmed by 3 bases and 2 bases, with 13 bases remaining between them. The CDR3 region has the DNA TGTGCCAGCTCACCCGGGAGAGGGCTTAACACCGGGGAGCTGTTTTTT. Translation: CASSPGRGLNTGELFF.

The genes are TRBV25-1 and TRBJ1-5; TRBD1 agrees at 8 bases. Germline trimming cut 5 bases from V and 4 bases from J; bases unmatched to any gene: 10. There are 16 residues in the CDR3. CDR1 and CDR2 (germline): MGHDK, SYGVNS. For the CDR3, the DNA is TGTGCCAGCAGTCCTTTAGGGACAGGAGCTAATCAGCCCCAGCATTTT. Amino acid sequence: CASSPLGTGANQPQHF. The entire variable domain, with the rest obtained from reference TRBV25-1 and TRBJ1-5, is as follows: EADIYQTPRYLVIGTGKKITLECSQTMGHDKMYWYQQDPGMELHLIHYSYGVNSTEKGDLSSESTVSRIRTEHFPLTLESARPSHTSQYLCASSPLGTGANQPQHFGDGTRLSIL.

This clone was counted once. The chain joins TRBV30 to TRBJ2-1; D might be TRBD2 (5 bases). V lost 6 bases to trimming and J lost 6 bases, with 18 bases between them. CDR1 is GTSNPN and CDR2 is SVGIG in the germline V gene (reference sequence). This CDR3 is built from 14 residues. The CDR3 loop is CACAKASQSNEQFF. DNA for the CDR3: TGTGCCTGTGCCAAGGCTAGCCAGTCCAATGAGCAGTTCTTC.

V gene TRBV15 combines with J gene TRBJ1-5; D ambiguous. Trimming cost V 0 bases and J 0 bases, with 6 bases left between them. The CDR3 length is 15 residues. Germline-derived CDR1 and CDR2 are LNHNV and YYDKDF (reference sequence). The CDR3 is CATSRDILSNQPQHF. The CDR3 nucleotides are TGTGCCACCAGCAGAGATATACTTAGCAATCAGCCCCAGCATTTT.

The count of this clone is one. The chain carries TRBV4-1 and TRBJ2-7; 7 bases map to TRBD1. The V segment lost 5 bases and the J segment 0 bases; nucleotides outside the gene matches: 4. This CDR3 region has 14 residues. CDR1 is MGHRA and CDR2 is YSYEKL in the germline V gene. The CDR3 here is CASSYRGSSYEQYF. The CDR3 DNA reads as TGCGCCAGCAGCTACAGGGGCTCCTCCTACGAGCAGTACTTC.

V is TRBV10-1 and J is TRBJ2-3; a weak D match, TRBD2 (6 bases). CDR1 and CDR2 from the germline V gene are WNHNN and SYGVQD (reference sequence). The length of the CDR3 is 14 residues. V gave up 5 bases and J gave up 0 bases, with 9 bases separating them. CDR3 nucleotides: TGCGCCAGCAGTTCCGGGGGTAGCACAGATACGCAGTATTTT. It yields the protein CASSSGGSTDTQYF.

To note about this clone: Different DNA sequences within this sample yield the same CDR3. The rearrangement uses TRBV7-9 and TRBJ1-5; D remains unclear. The CDR3 sequence is 12 residues long. Germline CDR1 and CDR2: SEHNR and FQNEAQ (reference sequence). V lost 1 base and J 7 bases, leaving 5 bases between the germline ends. In DNA form, the CDR3 reads TGTGCCAGCAGCTTAGGCGGGCAGCCCCAGCATTTT. Translated: CASSLGGQPQHF.

The rearrangement links TRBV7-8 to TRBJ1-1, with TRBD1 as a possible D gene (6 bases). Between the trimmed V and J ends, which lost 5 bases and 8 bases, there was a span of 12 bases. CDR3 size: 12 residues. The germline CDR1 and CDR2 sequences are SGHVS and FQNEAQ. The chain's CDR3 is CASSHDRSEAFF. The CDR3 bases are TGTGCCAGCAGCCACGACAGGTCAGAAGCTTTCTTT.

The rearrangement joins TRBV28 to TRBJ1-4; D gene uncertain. Germline CDR1 MDHEN, CDR2 SYDVKM. Trimming shortened V by 7 bases and J by 4 bases, and 4 bases separated the two germline ends. CDR3 length: 11 amino acids. The CDR3 DNA follows: TGTGCCAGCACCCTTAATGAAAAACTGTTTTTT. It yields the protein CASTLNEKLFF. Full variable domain (outside the CDR3, taken from reference TRBV28 and TRBJ1-4): DVKVTQSSRYLVKRTGEKVFLECVQDMDHENMFWYRQDPGLGLRLIYFSYDVKMKEKGDIPEGYSVSREKKERFSLILESASTNQTSMYLCASTLNEKLFFGSGTQLSVL.

This chain links TRBV10-1 with TRBJ2-5, with a possible D match to TRBD2 (6 bases). The DNA end is a closer match to TRBJ2-7, so the J assignment may be wrong. Per germline, CDR1 WNHNN and CDR2 SYGVQD (reference sequence). The CDR3 loop spans 13 amino acids. The CDR3 here is CASSESGLLEQYF. For the CDR3, the DNA is TGCGCCAGCAGTGAGTCGGGACTTCTCGAGCAGTACTTC.

The V gene is TRBV29-1, the J gene TRBJ2-5, with 7 bases fitting TRBD1. The CDR3 length is 13 residues. Per the germline V gene, CDR1 is SQVTM and CDR2 is ANQGSEA. The ends lost 7 bases at V and 5 bases at J; junction bases unmatched: 10. CDR3 DNA sequence: TGCAGCGCCTCGGGACAGTTTGGGGAGACCCAGTACTTC. This sequence encodes CSASGQFGETQYF.

The chain links TRBV7-3 to TRBJ2-1; TRBD2 is a possible D gene (6 bases). Germline V lookup: CDR1 SGHTA, CDR2 FQGTGA. The CDR3 is made up of 13 amino acids. The V and J ends lost 4 bases and 9 bases respectively, with 13 bases between them. The CDR3 DNA is TGTGCCAGCAGCTACTCGGGAGTGGGTGAGCAGTTCTTC. Translated: CASSYSGVGEQFF.

CDR3 DNA sequence: TGTGCCAGCAGTCCACTCCTAGCGGGAGTCCCCCGTATCAACAATGAGCAGTTCTTC. As protein: CASSPLLAGVPRINNEQFF. This chain links TRBV27 with TRBJ2-1; 10 bases are a match to TRBD2. The V gene end was trimmed by 5 bases and the J gene end by 5 bases; junction bases not matched to a gene: 18. From germline, CDR1 is MNHEY and CDR2 SMNVEV (reference sequence). CDR3 length: 19 residues.